These 30 T cell receptor beta chains came from one sample sequenced in a study of neoadjuvant anti-PD-1 for oral cavity cancer. Time point denoted: after neoadjuvant nivolumab, at surgical resection. Only in-frame clones appear in the TCRdb table, and some are missing; sequencing was by immunoSEQ multiplex PCR. The repertoire holds tens of thousands of clones, with approximately 85% as singletons. The source material was PBMCs, sampled after nivolumab (anti-PD-1) treatment. The receptors stem from a person aged 35-79 years with oral cavity squamous cell carcinoma.

The chain is built from TRBV5-1 and TRBJ2-5; the D is unclear. The J call may be faulty, since TRBJ2-7 better matches the DNA end. The CDR3 has 15 amino acids. Germline V lookup: CDR1 SGHRS, CDR2 YFSETQ. The CDR3 is CASSLAGDKTYEQYF. CDR3 bases: TGCGCCAGCAGCTTGGCCGGAGACAAGACCTACGAGCAGTACTTC.

This clone has only one observation. The chain carries TRBV15 and TRBJ1-3; tentative D call: TRBD1 (6 bases). The germline V and J ends were trimmed by 0 bases and 1 base, with 22 bases remaining between them. CDR1 is LNHNV, CDR2 YYDKDF, per germline (reference sequence). The CDR3 loop spans 20 amino acids. The CDR3, as DNA: TGTGCCACCAGCAGAGATCGGGGACAAACAGGGTTAGGGTCTGGAAACACCATATATTTT. It translates to CATSRDRGQTGLGSGNTIYF.

The V and J genes are TRBV28 and TRBJ1-1, with D unresolved. The CDR3 contains 12 residues. Germline lookup yields CDR1 MDHEN and CDR2 SYDVKM. V was shortened by 7 bases and J by 1 base, with 7 bases between the two germline ends. Here the CDR3 DNA reads TGTGCCAGCAATCCACAGAACACTGAAGCTTTCTTT. Protein product: CASNPQNTEAFF.

The V gene is TRBV6-5, the J gene TRBJ2-3; D gene unclear. Per germline, CDR1 MNHEY and CDR2 SVGAGI. Trimming took off 0 bases at V and 5 bases at J, with 9 bases between the two ends. This CDR3 has 14 residues. CDR3 residues: CASSYSILGDTQYF. CDR3 sequence (DNA): TGTGCCAGCAGTTACTCGATTTTAGGAGATACGCAGTATTTT.

The gene calls are TRBV6-1 and TRBJ1-5, with TRBD1 identical over 7 bases. CDR1 and CDR2 from the germline V gene are MNHNS and SASEGT. CDR3 length equals 15 residues. Germline trimming cut 6 bases from V and 0 bases from J; bases unmatched to any gene: 5. The CDR3 spells CASRGTASSNQPQHF. CDR3 DNA: TGTGCCAGCAGAGGGACAGCCAGTAGCAATCAGCCCCAGCATTTT.

The gene calls are TRBV6-1 and TRBJ2-7; 14 bases are shared with TRBD2. The CDR3 is made up of 17 amino acids. Trimming took 4 bases from V and 3 from J; bases not matched to a gene: 8. CDR1 is MNHNS, CDR2 SASEGT, per germline. The CDR3 here is CASSGAGTSGSRYEQYF. The CDR3 nucleotides read TGTGCCAGCAGTGGTGCCGGGACTAGCGGGAGTCGCTACGAGCAGTACTTC.

The chain carries TRBV7-9 and TRBJ1-1; D ambiguous. Trimming took 5 bases from V and 1 from J, leaving 11 bases between them. The CDR3 is 14 residues long. Germline CDR1 is SEHNR and CDR2 is FQNEAQ (reference sequence). The CDR3 nucleotides read TGTGCCAGCAGCCAGATGCAGGCGAACACTGAAGCTTTCTTT. This encodes CASSQMQANTEAFF. The full variable domain, rest sourced from reference TRBV7-9 and TRBJ1-1, is DTGVSQNPRHKITKRGQNVTFRCDPISEHNRLYWYRQTLGQGPEFLTYFQNEAQLEKSRLLSDRFSAERPKGSFSTLEIQRTEQGDSAMYLCASSQMQANTEAFFGQGTRLTVV.

This chain links TRBV10-3 with TRBJ1-2; TRBD1 agrees at 7 bases. The germline CDR1 and CDR2 sequences are ENHRY and SYGVKD. This CDR3 contains 12 residues. The junction had 10 bases not matched to a gene; V was cut back by 10 bases and J by 8 bases. The CDR3 nucleotides are TGTGCCACCCAAGACAGGGTTGGCGGCTACACCTTC. Protein product: CATQDRVGGYTF.

In its sample, this clone was seen once. V gene TRBV5-4 combines with J gene TRBJ2-1; 8 bases are a match to TRBD2. The germline gives CDR1 SGHNT, CDR2 YYREEE (reference sequence). This CDR3 has 16 residues. Trimming cost V 2 bases and J 3 bases; bases outside gene matches: 7. The DNA for the CDR3 is TGTGCCAGCAGCTTTTTCCAGCGGGGGCGCTACAATGAGCAGTTCTTC. It is translated as CASSFFQRGRYNEQFF. The full variable domain, rest sourced from reference TRBV5-4 and TRBJ2-1, is ETGVTQSPTHLIKTRGQQVTLRCSSQSGHNTVSWYQQALGQGPQFIFQYYREEENGRGNFPPRFSGLQFPNYSSELNVNALELDDSALYLCASSFFQRGRYNEQFFGPGTRLTVL.

The CDR3 DNA sequence: TGTGCCAGTAGTCTCGGGACTAGCGGGATGGGGTGGCGCACCGGGGAGCTGTTTTTT. It specifies CASSLGTSGMGWRTGELFF. The chain links TRBV19 to TRBJ2-2; the match to TRBD2 covers 13 bases. Germline lookup yields CDR1 LNHDA and CDR2 SQIVND (reference sequence). The CDR3 covers 19 residues. The ends lost 5 bases at V and 4 bases at J; junction bases unmatched: 13.

V usage is TRBV7-2 and J usage is TRBJ1-5; a possible D gene is TRBD1 (6 bases). The germline CDR1 and CDR2 sequences are SGHTA and FQGNSA. CDR3 length equals 14 residues. Trimming removed 3 bases from V and 7 bases from J, with 13 bases in between. CDR3 nucleotide sequence: TGTGCCAGCAGCTTTAACAGGGTTCGCCAGCCCCAGCATTTT. Its translation is CASSFNRVRQPQHF.

CDR3 DNA sequence: TGTGCCACCAGCACCCGTAGCGGAACCTACGAGCAGTACTTC. Translation: CATSTRSGTYEQYF. The V gene is TRBV15, the J gene TRBJ2-7; possibly TRBD2 for D (6 bases). V was pared by 4 bases and J by 2 bases, with 12 bases between. CDR1 and CDR2 from the germline V gene are LNHNV and YYDKDF (reference sequence). The CDR3 is 14 residues long.

J is TRBJ2-1 and V is TRBV28; D is perhaps TRBD1 or TRBD2 (6 bases each). V lost 6 bases and J lost 8, with 14 bases in between. The CDR3 loop spans 13 amino acids. Germline lookup yields CDR1 MDHEN and CDR2 SYDVKM. CDR3 region: CASSPEGVDEQFF. As DNA, the CDR3 is TGTGCCAGCAGCCCGGAGGGGGTCGATGAGCAGTTCTTC.

The chain is built from TRBV10-3 and TRBJ2-7; tentative D call: TRBD1 (6 bases). The V gene's germline CDR1 is ENHRY and CDR2 SYGVKD. Trimming left V 5 bases short and J 0 bases short, with 14 bases between. The CDR3 has 15 residues. In DNA form, the CDR3 reads TGTGCCATCAGTAACAACAGGGAAGGCTCCTACGAGCAGTACTTC. Amino acids: CAISNNREGSYEQYF.

This chain uses TRBV5-1 with TRBJ2-7; D is uncertain. CDR1 is SGHRS and CDR2 is YFSETQ in the germline V gene. V lost 0 bases to trimming and J lost 2 bases, with 12 bases between them. The CDR3 is 15 residues long. The CDR3 reads CASSLAGENAYEQYF. The CDR3 DNA follows: TGCGCCAGCAGCTTGGCAGGAGAGAATGCCTACGAGCAGTACTTC. Full variable domain (missing parts from reference TRBV5-1 and TRBJ2-7): KAGVTQTPRYLIKTRGQQVTLSCSPISGHRSVSWYQQTPGQGLQFLFEYFSETQRNKGNFPGRFSGRQFSNSRSEMNVSTLELGDSALYLCASSLAGENAYEQYFGPGTRLTVT.

As to this clone: A read error may produce the germline difference seen at one junction end. V and J are TRBV20-1 and TRBJ2-1; the D gene could be TRBD1 or TRBD2 (5 bases each). Looked up from germline, CDR1 is DFQATT and CDR2 is SNEGSKA (reference sequence). This CDR3 has 11 residues. CDR3 amino acids: CSASFRDQGIF. The CDR3 bases are TGCAGTGCTAGTTTCCGGGACCAAGGGATCTTC.

The genes are TRBV29-1 and TRBJ1-3; no firm D call. CDR1 is SQVTM, CDR2 ANQGSEA, per germline. There are 14 residues in the CDR3. V lost 3 bases, J lost 0 bases, and 9 bases lay in between. CDR3 protein: CSVDPTASGNTIYF. The CDR3 DNA sequence: TGCAGCGTTGATCCCACAGCCTCTGGAAACACCATATATTTT. The whole variable domain, filled in from reference TRBV29-1 and TRBJ1-3, reads SAVISQKPSRDICQRGTSLTIQCQVDSQVTMMFWYRQQPGQSLTLIATANQGSEATYESGFVIDKFPISRPNLTFSTLTVSNMSPEDSSIYLCSVDPTASGNTIYFGEGSWLTVV.

V usage is TRBV29-1 and J usage is TRBJ2-3; the match to TRBD1 covers 7 bases. Losses at the gene ends were 4 bases for V and 1 base for J; bases not matched to a gene: 8. There are 15 residues in the CDR3. CDR1 and CDR2 from the germline V gene are SQVTM and ANQGSEA. The CDR3 is CSVAIGGWGTDTQYF. In nucleotides, the CDR3 is TGCAGCGTTGCAATAGGGGGCTGGGGCACAGATACGCAGTATTTT.

The rearrangement joins TRBV4-2 to TRBJ2-1, with 12 bases aligning to TRBD2. Trimming cost V 4 bases and J 5 bases; bases outside gene matches: 0. The CDR3 extends over 14 amino acids. Germline V gene data show CDR1 as LGHNA and CDR2 as YNFKEQ. CDR3 protein: CASSRTSGNNEQFF. CDR3 DNA sequence: TGTGCCAGCAGCCGGACTAGCGGGAACAATGAGCAGTTCTTC.

This rearrangement joins TRBV7-3 to TRBJ2-5, with D uncertain. The CDR3 is 15 amino acids. Trimming took off 0 bases at V and 5 bases at J, with 13 bases between the two ends. Germline CDR1 SGHTA, CDR2 FQGTGA. DNA for the CDR3: TGTGCCAGCAGCTTAACGGGGTTCGAGCGTGAGACCCAGTACTTC. Protein sequence: CASSLTGFERETQYF.

J is TRBJ2-1 and V is TRBV11-2; maybe TRBD1 (6 bases). This CDR3 has 17 amino acids. Germline CDR1 and CDR2: SGHAT and FQNNGV. V lost 4 bases to trimming and J lost 0 bases, with 16 bases between them. CDR3 nucleotide sequence: TGTGCCAGCAGCTCCTACAGGGACCCGAACTCCTACAATGAGCAGTTCTTC. It encodes CASSSYRDPNSYNEQFF. Variable domain in full (rest from reference TRBV11-2 and TRBJ2-1): EAGVAQSPRYKIIEKRQSVAFWCNPISGHATLYWYQQILGQGPKLLIQFQNNGVVDDSQLPKDRFSAERLKGVDSTLKIQPAKLEDSAVYLCASSSYRDPNSYNEQFFGPGTRLTVL.

V usage is TRBV7-3 and J usage is TRBJ2-2; maybe TRBD1 (5 bases). V was shortened by 5 bases and J by 5 bases, with 15 bases between the two germline ends. The CDR3 covers 15 residues. The germline V gene encodes CDR1 SGHTA and CDR2 FQGTGA. CDR3 region: CASSRGHLGTGELFF. The CDR3, as DNA: TGTGCCAGCAGCCGCGGACATTTAGGGACCGGGGAGCTGTTTTTT.

V usage is TRBV30 and J usage is TRBJ2-7; 8 bases are shared with TRBD2. CDR1 is GTSNPN and CDR2 is SVGIG in the germline V gene (reference sequence). The V segment lost 2 bases and the J segment 1 base; nucleotides outside the gene matches: 7. The CDR3 extends over 15 amino acids. The CDR3 is CAWSREGRGSYEQYF. CDR3 nucleotides: TGTGCCTGGAGTCGGGAGGGTAGGGGTTCCTACGAGCAGTACTTC.

This chain connects TRBV30 to TRBJ2-2; D gene uncertain. CDR3 length: 14 residues. Germline-derived CDR1 and CDR2 are GTSNPN and SVGIG (reference sequence). V lost 1 base and J lost 5, with 11 bases in between. The CDR3 here is CAWSATSVTGELFF. Written as DNA, the CDR3 is TGTGCCTGGAGTGCGACATCAGTAACCGGGGAGCTGTTTTTT.

The chain has TRBV5-4 and TRBJ2-2; D gene unclear. Trimming removed 0 bases at V and 6 bases at J, with 12 bases between. The CDR3 spans 15 residues. Looked up from germline, CDR1 is SGHNT and CDR2 is YYREEE (reference sequence). CDR3 coding DNA: TGTGCCAGCAGCTTGGGGCCCGAAGTCGCCGGGGAGCTGTTTTTT. This encodes CASSLGPEVAGELFF.

This chain links TRBV7-3 with TRBJ2-1; maybe TRBD1 (5 bases). This CDR3 is built from 13 residues. The germline CDR1 and CDR2 sequences are SGHTA and FQGTGA. V gave up 4 bases and J gave up 7 bases, with 11 bases separating them. The CDR3 sequence is CASSWGVGNEQFF. The CDR3 nucleotides read TGTGCCAGCAGCTGGGGCGTGGGTAATGAGCAGTTCTTC. The variable domain in full, with the rest retrieved from reference TRBV7-3 and TRBJ2-1, is GAGVSQTPSNKVTEKGKYVELRCDPISGHTALYWYRQSLGQGPEFLIYFQGTGAADDSGLPNDRFFAVRPEGSVSTLKIQRTERGDSAVYLCASSWGVGNEQFFGPGTRLTVL.

This clone was recorded a few times. The chain has TRBV11-2 and TRBJ2-7, with 10 bases that match TRBD2. CDR1 and CDR2 from the germline V gene are SGHAT and FQNNGV. V gave up 6 bases and J gave up 5 bases; unmatched junction bases: 13. This CDR3 region has 16 residues. CDR3 DNA sequence: TGTGCCAGCAGGCTCGATTCACCTAGCGGGAGAAACGAGCAGTACTTC. Its translation is CASRLDSPSGRNEQYF.

The CDR3 sequence is CASAGEGGYTF. CDR3 in DNA: TGCGCCAGCGCGGGCGAAGGAGGCTACACCTTC. The chain employs TRBV10-2 and TRBJ1-2; D not certain. CDR3 length: 11 amino acids. Germline V CDR1 and CDR2: WSHSY, SAAADI. V shed 8 bases and J shed 8 bases, with 12 bases lying between them.

The chain recombines TRBV15 with TRBJ1-2; TRBD1 agrees at 7 bases. CDR1 and CDR2 from the germline V gene are LNHNV and YYDKDF (reference sequence). This CDR3 is 15 amino acids long. V shed 2 bases, J shed 14 bases, and the junction held 17 bases outside the gene matches. In DNA, the CDR3 is TGTGCCACCAGCAGAACAGATGTTCCAGGGGGTCGGAATACCTTC. Residues: CATSRTDVPGGRNTF.

In the case of this clone: Additional DNA sequences in this sample encode the identical CDR3. J is TRBJ2-5 and V is TRBV20-1; D is unresolved. Germline-derived CDR1 and CDR2 are DFQATT and SNEGSKA (reference sequence). This CDR3 spans 10 amino acids. Trimming pared 4 bases from V and 3 bases from J, leaving 3 bases between. The DNA for the CDR3 is TGCAGTGCTACGGAAGAGACCCAGTACTTC. It encodes CSATEETQYF.